This record looks at one TCR beta chain sequence and its context. As yet, its antigen is unknown. Lung cancer patients with chemo-refractory metastatic non-small-cell disease were given focal radiation plus CTLA-4 blockade with ipilimumab. Germline CDR1 reads SGHAT; CDR2 reads FQNNGV. V was trimmed by 1 base and J by 4 bases, leaving 10 bases between them. The CDR3 has 14 amino acids. Sequencing was performed with immunoSEQ multiplex PCR; in TCRdb, only in-frame clones are kept and a portion is missing. The sample records around 24,000 clones, 65% to 85% being singletons. The data originate from a study of radiotherapy plus CTLA-4 blockade in lung cancer. About the research overall: Objective responses were documented in 15% to 20% of patients, with disease control in around 31%.

Study-level points and caveats: After radiotherapy and ipilimumab, tumor-derived clones expanded in peripheral blood.

The TCR sequence derives from a human donor with non-small cell lung cancer who had stable disease on radiotherapy plus ipilimumab. Sample: peripheral blood, taken from a patient treated with radiotherapy plus ipilimumab. The chain carries TRBV11-2 and TRBJ2-5, with D tentatively TRBD2 (6 bases). Here the CDR3 reads CASSLANGRETQYF. CDR3 bases: TGTGCCAGCAGCTTAGCCAACGGGAGAGAGACCCAGTACTTC.